What follows is one TCR beta chain and its context. TCRdb's table, derived via immunoSEQ multiplex PCR, lists solely in-frame clones and lacks some. Among roughly 250,000 clones, 80% to 85% were seen once, and the ten largest hold less than 20%. Followed over time, Seattle patients had been enrolled while infection was active. The sample belongs to a study of blood T cell repertoires in COVID-19. Study summary: Whether acute or convalescent, the COVID-19 samples came from the United States, Italy and Spain.

The TCR comes from a person aged 65 to 79 with COVID-19, enrolled during active disease. Sequenced sample: peripheral blood.

CDR3 amino acids: CASRRTGELFF. The CDR3 coding sequence is TGTGCCAGTAGGAGAACCGGGGAGCTGTTTTTT. This chain uses TRBV19 with TRBJ2-2; D not certain. Germline loops: CDR1 LNHDA, CDR2 SQIVND (reference sequence). V was clipped by 6 bases and J by 5 bases, with 4 bases between them. The CDR3 consists of 11 residues. Full variable domain (rest looked up from reference TRBV19 and TRBJ2-2): DGGITQSPKYLFRKEGQNVTLSCEQNLNHDAMYWYRQDPGQGLRLIYYSQIVNDFQKGDIAEGYSVSREKKESFPLTVTSAQKNPTAFYLCASRRTGELFFGEGSRLTVL.